This TCR beta chain was found in a study of blood T cell repertoires in COVID-19. Study-wide context: Whether acute or convalescent, the COVID-19 samples came from the United States, Italy and Spain. T cells, B-cell-depleted T cells, or PBMCs supplied cDNA or gDNA.

Original processing methods: The assay estimated nucleated cells by amplifying reference gene primers. The protocol was immunoSEQ multiplex PCR, while the TCRdb copy is restricted to in-frame clones and leaves out a portion. From that table come the V and J calls and clone size; the DNA was used to work out D and trimming. The table shows over 75,000 clones, with approximately 85% occurring only once. Germline CDR1 reads SGHNT; CDR2 reads YYREEE (reference sequence). V shed 3 bases and J 6 bases; nucleotides not matched to a gene: 11. CDR3 length equals 17 residues. The V call is TRBV5-4, the J call TRBJ2-2; TRBD2 matches 10 bases. Sequences were obtained from peripheral blood. The clonotype was recovered from a human donor in a cohort sampled during active COVID-19. CDR3 bases: TGTGCCAGCAGCTGGAAAGCGGGGGGGCGTGTGCCCGGGGAGCTGTTTTTT. Its translation is CASSWKAGGRVPGELFF.